The 11 T cell receptor beta chains in this list originate from one sample, sequenced in a study of T cell responses to AZD1222 COVID-19 vaccine. Only in-frame clones appear in the TCRdb table, and some are missing; sequencing was by immunoSEQ multiplex PCR. Of about 110,000 clones listed, under 95% are singletons. Sequenced material: peripheral blood, taken on day 0 of AZD1222 vaccination. The source is an adult in good health.

The chain has TRBV7-2 and TRBJ1-5; 8 bases map to TRBD1. V was clipped by 6 bases and J by 5 bases; unmatched bases: 9. The CDR3 consists of 15 residues. Germline CDR1 SGHTA, CDR2 FQGNSA. The CDR3 DNA sequence: TGTGCCAGCAGTCGAACAGGGGGAAGGGATCAGCCCCAGCATTTT. It translates to CASSRTGGRDQPQHF. Variable domain in full (rest from reference TRBV7-2 and TRBJ1-5): GAGVSQSPSNKVTEKGKDVELRCDPISGHTALYWYRQSLGQGLEFLIYFQGNSAPDKSGLPSDRFSAERTGGSVSTLTIQRTQQEDSAVYLCASSRTGGRDQPQHFGDGTRLSIL.

The CDR3 DNA follows: TGTGCCAGCAGTCCCTCCCGACAGAATGGCTACACCTTC. This sequence encodes CASSPSRQNGYTF. The chain recombines TRBV12-3 or TRBV12-4 with TRBJ1-2; possibly TRBD1 for D (5 bases). The ends were cut back, 5 bases at V and 6 bases at J, with 13 bases in the middle. CDR3 length: 13 amino acids.

The sample holds one count of this clone. This chain uses TRBV3-1 (or the pseudogene TRBV3-2) with TRBJ2-7, with D uncertain. V was pared by 2 bases and J by 5 bases, with 7 bases between. The CDR3 has 12 residues. Germline CDR1 LGHDT, CDR2 YNNKEL (reference sequence). CDR3 residues: CASSQIPHEQYF. Here the CDR3 DNA reads TGTGCCAGCAGCCAAATCCCGCACGAGCAGTACTTC.

This clone has only one observation. The rearrangement uses TRBV14 and TRBJ2-7; D is possibly TRBD1 (6 bases). The CDR3 spans 16 residues. The germline V gene encodes CDR1 SGHDN and CDR2 FVKESK. Trimming removed 2 bases at V and 2 bases at J, with 16 bases between. DNA for the CDR3: TGTGCCAGCAGCCAACTGTTCGGGACATCCACCTACGAGCAGTACTTC. This translates into CASSQLFGTSTYEQYF.

This chain uses TRBV4-1 with TRBJ1-5, with D hard to call. Germline V lookup: CDR1 MGHRA, CDR2 YSYEKL. V was trimmed by 1 base and J by 8 bases, leaving 9 bases between them. The CDR3 extends over 13 amino acids. This CDR3 reads CASSQGGEEPQHF. CDR3 DNA sequence: TGCGCCAGCAGCCAAGGGGGTGAGGAGCCCCAGCATTTT.

Written as DNA, the CDR3 is TGTGCCAGCAGCGTTGGGTGGGGGGGAATCACTGAAGCTTTCTTT. Translation: CASSVGWGGITEAFF. The rearrangement links TRBV5-4 to TRBJ1-1, with D tentatively TRBD1 (5 bases). CDR3 length: 15 amino acids. The V gene lost 4 bases and the J gene lost 4 bases, with 17 bases spanning the gap. CDR1 is SGHNT and CDR2 is YYREEE in the germline V gene (reference sequence).

V is TRBV5-1 and J is TRBJ2-7; 10 bases match TRBD2. V lost 4 bases and J lost 3; bases outside the gene matches: 7. From germline, CDR1 is SGHRS and CDR2 YFSETQ. CDR3 size: 15 residues. The CDR3 DNA is TGCGCCAGCAGCCAGACAGCGGGGGGGATCTACGAGCAGTACTTC. Encoded protein: CASSQTAGGIYEQYF.

The genes are TRBV19 and TRBJ1-5; D gene ambiguous. V was shortened by 1 base and J by 7 bases, with 8 bases between the two germline ends. The germline V gene encodes CDR1 LNHDA and CDR2 SQIVND (reference sequence). This CDR3 contains 13 residues. The CDR3 bases are TGTGCCAGTAGTATAGGGGTTAGCCAGCCCCAGCATTTT. It encodes CASSIGVSQPQHF.

The V gene is TRBV19, the J gene TRBJ1-2; 9 bases are shared with TRBD1. Germline CDR1 and CDR2: LNHDA and SQIVND (reference sequence). The trim removed 6 bases at V and 2 bases at J, leaving 1 base unmatched. The CDR3 has 13 amino acids. CDR3 nucleotide sequence: TGTGCCAGTAGCGGGACAGGGAACTATGGCTACACCTTC. It codes for CASSGTGNYGYTF.

V usage is TRBV10-1 and J usage is TRBJ2-2; weak D call: TRBD1 (5 bases). Trimming took 2 bases from V and 7 from J, leaving 11 bases between them. Germline V gene data show CDR1 as WNHNN and CDR2 as SYGVQD (reference sequence). The CDR3 runs to 14 residues. The CDR3 sequence is CASSEAAGIGELFF. CDR3 nucleotides: TGCGCCAGCAGTGAGGCTGCAGGGATCGGGGAGCTGTTTTTT.

This clone was counted a single time. The gene calls are TRBV7-2 and TRBJ1-5; D gene unclear. Germline lookup yields CDR1 SGHTA and CDR2 FQGNSA. Trimming pared 3 bases from V and 2 bases from J, leaving 11 bases between. This CDR3 spans 15 amino acids. The CDR3 loop is CASSLDGLRNQPQHF. In DNA, the CDR3 is TGTGCCAGCAGCTTGGACGGCTTGCGCAATCAGCCCCAGCATTTT.